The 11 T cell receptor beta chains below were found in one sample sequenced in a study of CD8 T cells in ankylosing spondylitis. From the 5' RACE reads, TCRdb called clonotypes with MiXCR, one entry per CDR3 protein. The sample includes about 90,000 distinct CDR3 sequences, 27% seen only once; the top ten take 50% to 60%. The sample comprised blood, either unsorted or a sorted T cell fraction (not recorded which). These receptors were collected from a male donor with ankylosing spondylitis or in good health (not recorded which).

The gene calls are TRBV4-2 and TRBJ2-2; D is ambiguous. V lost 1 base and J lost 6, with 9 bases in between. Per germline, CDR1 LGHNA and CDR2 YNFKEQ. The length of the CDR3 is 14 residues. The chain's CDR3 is CASSQVFWAGELFF. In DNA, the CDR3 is TGTGCCAGCAGCCAAGTATTCTGGGCCGGGGAGCTGTTTTTT.

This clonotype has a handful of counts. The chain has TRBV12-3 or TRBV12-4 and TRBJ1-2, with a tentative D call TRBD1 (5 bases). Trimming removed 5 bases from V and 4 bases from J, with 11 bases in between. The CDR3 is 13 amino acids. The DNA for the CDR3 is TGTGCCAGCAGTAACCGGGGCCTCTATGGCTACACCTTC. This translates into CASSNRGLYGYTF.

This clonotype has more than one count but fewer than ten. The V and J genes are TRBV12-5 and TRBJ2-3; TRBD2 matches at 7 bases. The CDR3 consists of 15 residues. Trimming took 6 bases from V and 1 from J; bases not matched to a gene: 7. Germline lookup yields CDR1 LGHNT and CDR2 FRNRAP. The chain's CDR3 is CASGPWGGRTDTQYF. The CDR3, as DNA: TGTGCTAGTGGCCCTTGGGGGGGACGCACAGATACGCAGTATTTT.

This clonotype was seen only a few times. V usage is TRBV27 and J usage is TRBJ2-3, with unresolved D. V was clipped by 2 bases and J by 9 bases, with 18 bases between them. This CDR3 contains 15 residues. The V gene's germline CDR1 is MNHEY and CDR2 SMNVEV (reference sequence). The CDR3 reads CASSLLASLAPTQYF. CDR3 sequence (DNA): TGTGCCAGCAGTTTACTGGCTAGTCTGGCGCCCACGCAGTATTTT.

For the CDR3, the DNA is TGTGCCAGCAAGTCCGCGGGGGAGACCCAGTACTTC. Translating it yields CASKSAGETQYF. V gene TRBV12-3 or TRBV12-4 combines with J gene TRBJ2-5, with D tentatively TRBD2 (6 bases). The length of the CDR3 is 12 residues. V gave up 7 bases and J gave up 5 bases, with 11 bases separating them.

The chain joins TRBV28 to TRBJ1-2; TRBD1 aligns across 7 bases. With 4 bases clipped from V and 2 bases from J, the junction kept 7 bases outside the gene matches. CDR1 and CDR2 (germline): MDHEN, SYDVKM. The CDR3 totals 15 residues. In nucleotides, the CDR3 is TGTGCCAGCAGTTACAACAGGGGACCAAACTATGGCTACACCTTC. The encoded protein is CASSYNRGPNYGYTF.

The CDR3 DNA follows: TGCAGTGCTAAAGAGTGGGGTCGCTCAGATACGCAGTATTTT. This encodes CSAKEWGRSDTQYF. J is TRBJ2-3 and V is TRBV20-1; D ambiguous. The CDR3 runs to 14 residues. V lost 4 bases to trimming and J lost 4 bases, with 15 bases between them. Germline CDR1 and CDR2: DFQATT and SNEGSKA (reference sequence).

This CDR3 reads CASSSPGSSRDNEQFF. The CDR3 bases are TGTGCCAGCAGTTCACCAGGGAGTAGCAGGGACAATGAGCAGTTCTTC. The chain employs TRBV12-3 or TRBV12-4 and TRBJ2-1, with D perhaps being TRBD1 or TRBD2 (5 bases each). This CDR3 contains 16 residues. Deletions cut 4 bases from V and 5 bases from J, with 18 bases between.

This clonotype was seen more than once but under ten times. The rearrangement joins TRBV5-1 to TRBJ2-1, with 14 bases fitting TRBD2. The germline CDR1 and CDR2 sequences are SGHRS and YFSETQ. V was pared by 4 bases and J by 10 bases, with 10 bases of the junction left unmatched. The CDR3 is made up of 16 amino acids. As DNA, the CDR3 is TGCGCCAGCAGCCCAGGGACTAGCGGGAGAACTAACGAGCAGTTCTTC. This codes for CASSPGTSGRTNEQFF.

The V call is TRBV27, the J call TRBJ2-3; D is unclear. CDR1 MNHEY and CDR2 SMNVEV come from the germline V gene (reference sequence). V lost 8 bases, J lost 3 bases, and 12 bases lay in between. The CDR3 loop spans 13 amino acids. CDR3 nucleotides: TGTGCCAGCGGGCTGATCCGGACAGATACGCAGTATTTT. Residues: CASGLIRTDTQYF.

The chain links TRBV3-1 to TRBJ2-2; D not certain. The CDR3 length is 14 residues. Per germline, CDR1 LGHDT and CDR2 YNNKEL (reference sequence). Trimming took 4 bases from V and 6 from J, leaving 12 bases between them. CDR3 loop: CASSRNGLSGELFF. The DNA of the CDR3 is TGTGCCAGCAGCCGGAATGGCTTATCCGGGGAGCTGTTTTTT.